The 14 T cell receptor beta chains listed next were all sequenced from one sample in a study of shared clonotypes between healthy human individuals. Positive CCR7 selection of CD45RO-negative cells yielded the naive CD8 cells, and terminally differentiated effector memory CD45RA+ cells were excluded. Produced via immunoSEQ multiplex PCR; TCRdb's table is partial and in-frame only. The repertoire has millions of clones, over 85% of them found once; the top ten carry 1.1%. Sample: naive CD8+ T cells sorted from blood. These receptor sequences come from a young man in good health.

In DNA form, the CDR3 reads TGTGCCAGCAGTCCAAGCAGTGGTCCCGTCTCTTACGAGCAGTACTTC. This encodes CASSPSSGPVSYEQYF. This chain uses TRBV27 with TRBJ2-7; D is undetermined. The CDR3 has 16 amino acids. Trimming stripped 5 bases from V and 4 bases from J, with 21 bases between. Per germline, CDR1 MNHEY and CDR2 SMNVEV (reference sequence).

The chain combines TRBV7-4 with TRBJ2-7; TRBD1 matches at 9 bases. This CDR3 contains 15 residues. J gave up 2 bases and V 3 bases, and 5 bases lay outside the gene matches. CDR1 and CDR2 (germline): SGHVT, SQSDAQ. The CDR3 DNA is TGTGCCAGCAGCTTCTCCGGGACAGGGCCCTACGAGCAGTACTTC. Translation: CASSFSGTGPYEQYF.

The chain has TRBV7-9 and TRBJ1-2, with D possibly matching TRBD1 (5 bases). V lost 7 bases and J lost 8, with 11 bases in between. Germline values: CDR1 SEHNR, CDR2 FQNEAQ (reference sequence). The CDR3 is 11 amino acids. CDR3 sequence reads: CASTQGSGYTF. The CDR3 DNA reads as TGTGCCAGCACCCAGGGAAGCGGCTACACCTTC.

V is TRBV6-4 and J is TRBJ2-3, with 11 positions matching TRBD2. This CDR3 spans 16 amino acids. V lost 3 bases and J lost 2; bases outside the gene matches: 4. Germline V lookup: CDR1 MRHNA, CDR2 SNTAGT. This CDR3 is CASSELSGGATDTQYF. The CDR3 DNA sequence: TGTGCCAGCAGTGAGCTTAGCGGGGGGGCCACAGATACGCAGTATTTT.

V and J are TRBV28 and TRBJ2-3; D not resolved. This CDR3 is 14 amino acids long. The V end lost 6 bases, the J end lost 0 bases, and 10 bases lay between the germline ends. Per the germline V gene, CDR1 is MDHEN and CDR2 is SYDVKM. DNA of the CDR3: TGTGCCAGCAGCCAGTCTGCTAGCACAGATACGCAGTATTTT. It translates to CASSQSASTDTQYF.

This chain links TRBV10-3 with TRBJ2-7; TRBD2 matches at 7 bases. The CDR3 consists of 15 residues. The germline CDR1 and CDR2 sequences are ENHRY and SYGVKD. Losses at the gene ends were 9 bases for V and 0 bases for J; bases not matched to a gene: 11. The CDR3 protein is CAIWGEGSTSYEQYF. CDR3 nucleotides: TGTGCCATATGGGGGGAGGGCTCGACCTCCTACGAGCAGTACTTC.

The V and J genes are TRBV27 and TRBJ1-6; possible D gene TRBD1, 5 bases. The CDR3 sequence is 14 residues long. Trimming pared 8 bases from V and 10 bases from J, leaving 18 bases between. Germline lookup yields CDR1 MNHEY and CDR2 SMNVEV (reference sequence). This chain's CDR3 is CASGLTGGSSPLHF. CDR3 nucleotides: TGTGCCAGCGGCCTAACAGGCGGGAGCTCACCCCTCCACTTT.

This clone was observed a single time. V is TRBV9 and J is TRBJ2-1; either TRBD1 or TRBD2 may fit D (5 bases each). Germline V gene lookup returns CDR1 SGDLS and CDR2 YYNGEE. This CDR3 spans 12 amino acids. Trimming shortened V by 7 bases and J by 6 bases, and 11 bases separated the two germline ends. The CDR3 DNA sequence: TGTGCCAGCGGGGGACGGGGCAATGAGCAGTTCTTC. Protein: CASGGRGNEQFF.

J is TRBJ1-6 and V is TRBV10-2, with D hard to call. Per the germline V gene, CDR1 is WSHSY and CDR2 is SAAADI. The CDR3 sequence is 13 residues long. V was trimmed by 3 bases and J by 5 bases, leaving 5 bases between them. The CDR3 nucleotides are TGCGCCAGCAGTGACACTCATAATTCACCCCTCCACTTT. Protein: CASSDTHNSPLHF.

The chain is built from TRBV25-1 and TRBJ1-1; 7 positions match TRBD1. V was clipped by 0 bases and J by 8 bases; unmatched bases: 3. The CDR3 has 13 amino acids. Germline V lookup: CDR1 MGHDK, CDR2 SYGVNS. The CDR3 DNA sequence: TGTGCCAGCAGTGAATACGAGGGGGCGGAAGCTTTCTTT. It translates to CASSEYEGAEAFF.

The gene calls are TRBV13 and TRBJ1-6; maybe TRBD1 (6 bases). Trimming removed 6 bases from V and 13 bases from J, with 16 bases in between. The CDR3 covers 13 residues. Per germline, CDR1 PRHDT and CDR2 FYEKMQ (reference sequence). CDR3 region: CASSRVGAYPLHF. The CDR3 DNA reads as TGTGCCAGCAGTAGAGTGGGGGCCTACCCCCTCCACTTT. The variable domain in full, with the rest retrieved from reference TRBV13 and TRBJ1-6, is AAGVIQSPRHLIKEKRETATLKCYPIPRHDTVYWYQQGPGQDPQFLISFYEKMQSDKGSIPDRFSAQQFSDYHSELNMSSLELGDSALYFCASSRVGAYPLHFGNGTRLTVT.

The chain carries TRBV11-2 and TRBJ2-1; D is possibly TRBD2 (6 bases). The V and J ends lost 4 bases and 15 bases respectively, with 13 bases between them. Germline V CDR1 and CDR2: SGHAT, FQNNGV. CDR3 length equals 11 residues. The chain's CDR3 is CASSSGTPPFF. The CDR3 DNA reads as TGTGCCAGCAGCTCCGGGACTCCGCCGTTCTTC.

In this sample, this clone turned up once. The V and J genes are TRBV4-3 and TRBJ2-2; D is perhaps TRBD2 (6 bases). This CDR3 region has 15 residues. Per germline, CDR1 LGHNA and CDR2 YSLEER. V shed 0 bases and J shed 1 base, with 6 bases lying between them. CDR3 loop: CASSQDGGNTGELFF. The DNA for the CDR3 is TGCGCCAGCAGCCAAGACGGGGGGAACACCGGGGAGCTGTTTTTT.

V gene TRBV6-5 combines with J gene TRBJ1-4; 7 bases match TRBD1. Looked up from germline, CDR1 is MNHEY and CDR2 is SVGAGI. This CDR3 contains 15 residues. The V gene end was trimmed by 2 bases and the J gene end by 8 bases; junction bases not matched to a gene: 8. CDR3 protein: CASSYDGTVGEKLFF. The CDR3 coding sequence is TGTGCCAGCAGTTACGACGGGACAGTAGGGGAAAAACTGTTTTTT.